This TCR beta chain was retrieved from a study of T cells in Graves' hyperthyroidism and ophthalmopathy. The TCR beta CDR3 regions underwent amplification using RNA transcripts as the source. Researchers ran a first-round RT-PCR on the TCR CDR3 using the HTBI primer set. Each CDR3 protein is one row after TCRdb ran MiXCR on the multiplex PCR reads. Altogether hundreds of thousands of distinct CDR3 sequences are present, about a sixth being singletons, with the ten largest covering 17%. A NOSPECS grade of at least 4, a Clinical Activity Score of at least 3 and duration under 3 months were recorded in ophthalmopathy patients. It was approximately 9.4 ml of fresh peripheral blood that supplied the PBMCs. Germline-derived CDR1 and CDR2 are SNHLY and FYNNEI. The V gene lost 1 base and the J gene lost 4 bases, with 13 bases spanning the gap. The CDR3 has 15 residues. This clonotype was seen many times.

V and J are TRBV2 and TRBJ1-2; D uncertain. The sample consisted of blood. The receptor's source is a young woman with Graves' ophthalmopathy. The CDR3 DNA sequence: TGTGCCAGCAGTGAAGAGAGGGTTCTTCGCTATGGCTACACCTTC. As protein: CASSEERVLRYGYTF. Filled out from reference TRBV2 and TRBJ1-2, the complete variable domain reads EPEVTQTPSHQVTQMGQEVILRCVPISNHLYFYWYRQILGQKVEFLVSFYNNEISEKSEIFDDQFSVERPDGSNFTLKIRSTKLEDSAMYFCASSEERVLRYGYTFGSGTRLTVV.